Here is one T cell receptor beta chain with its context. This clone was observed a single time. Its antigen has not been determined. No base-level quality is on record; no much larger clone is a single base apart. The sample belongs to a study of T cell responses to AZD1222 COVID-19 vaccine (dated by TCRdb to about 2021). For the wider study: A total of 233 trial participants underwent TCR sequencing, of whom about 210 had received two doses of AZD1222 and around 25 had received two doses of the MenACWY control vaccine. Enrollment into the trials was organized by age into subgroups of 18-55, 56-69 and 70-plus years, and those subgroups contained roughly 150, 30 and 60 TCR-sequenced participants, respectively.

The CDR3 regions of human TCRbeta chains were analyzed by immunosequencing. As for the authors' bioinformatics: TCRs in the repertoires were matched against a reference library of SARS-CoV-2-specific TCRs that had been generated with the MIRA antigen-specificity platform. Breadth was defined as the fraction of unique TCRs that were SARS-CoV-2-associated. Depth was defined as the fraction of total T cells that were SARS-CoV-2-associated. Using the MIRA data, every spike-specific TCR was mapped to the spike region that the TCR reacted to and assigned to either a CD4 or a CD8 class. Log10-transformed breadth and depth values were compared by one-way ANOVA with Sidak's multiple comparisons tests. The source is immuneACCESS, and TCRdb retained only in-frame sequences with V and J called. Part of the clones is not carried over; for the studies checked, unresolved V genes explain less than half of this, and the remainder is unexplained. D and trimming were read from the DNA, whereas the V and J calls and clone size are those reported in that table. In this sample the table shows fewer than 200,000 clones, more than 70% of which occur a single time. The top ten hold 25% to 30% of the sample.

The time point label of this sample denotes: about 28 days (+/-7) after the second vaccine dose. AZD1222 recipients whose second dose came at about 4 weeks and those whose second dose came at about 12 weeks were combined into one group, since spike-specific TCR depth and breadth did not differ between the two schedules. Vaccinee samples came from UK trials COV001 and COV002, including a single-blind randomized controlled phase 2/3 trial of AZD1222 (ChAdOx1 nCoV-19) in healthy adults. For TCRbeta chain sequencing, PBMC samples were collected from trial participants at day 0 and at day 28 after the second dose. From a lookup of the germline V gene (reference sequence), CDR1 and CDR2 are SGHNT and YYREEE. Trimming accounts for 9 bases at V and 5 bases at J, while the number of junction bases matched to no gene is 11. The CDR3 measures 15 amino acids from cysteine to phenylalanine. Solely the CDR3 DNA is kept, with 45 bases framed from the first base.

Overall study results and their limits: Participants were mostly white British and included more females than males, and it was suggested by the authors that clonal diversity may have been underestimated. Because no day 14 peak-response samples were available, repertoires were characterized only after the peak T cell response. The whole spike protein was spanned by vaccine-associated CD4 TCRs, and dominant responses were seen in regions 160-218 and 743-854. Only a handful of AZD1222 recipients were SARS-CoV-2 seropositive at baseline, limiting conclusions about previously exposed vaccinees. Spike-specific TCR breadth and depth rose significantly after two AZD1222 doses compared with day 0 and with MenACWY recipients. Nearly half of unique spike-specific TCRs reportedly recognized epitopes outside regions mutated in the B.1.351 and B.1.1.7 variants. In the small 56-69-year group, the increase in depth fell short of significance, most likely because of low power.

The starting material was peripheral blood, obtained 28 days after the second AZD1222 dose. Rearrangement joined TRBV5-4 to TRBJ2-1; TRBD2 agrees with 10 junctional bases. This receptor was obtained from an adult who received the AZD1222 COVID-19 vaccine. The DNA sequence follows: TGTGCCACTTCAGAAGCGGGAGGGCCCCACAATGAGCAGTTCTTC. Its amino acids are CATSEAGGPHNEQFF.